The present TCR beta chain was sequenced within a study of T cells in Graves' hyperthyroidism and ophthalmopathy. This clonotype was picked up many times. Its antigen is not known. The study, taken as a whole, reports: In blood, most of the thyroid clonotypes expanded above 0.001 were also present.

From RNA transcripts, TCR beta CDR3 regions were amplified. First-round RT-PCR of the TCR CDR3 relied on the HTBI primer set. TCRdb ran MiXCR on the multiplex PCR reads and lists one entry per CDR3 protein. The table has nearly 600,000 distinct CDR3 sequences, 11% to 15% seen once. Sequenced sample: blood. This clonotype was sampled from a woman between 18 and 30 years old with Graves' ophthalmopathy.

In nucleotides, the CDR3 is TGTGCCAGCAGCCACAGGGTATCGTCCTACAATGAGCAGTTCTTC. Translating gives CASSHRVSSYNEQFF. This chain connects TRBV28 to TRBJ2-1, with D maybe TRBD1 (6 bases). The ends were cut back, 6 bases at V and 1 base at J, with 13 bases in the middle. Germline values: CDR1 MDHEN, CDR2 SYDVKM. This CDR3 is 15 amino acids long.